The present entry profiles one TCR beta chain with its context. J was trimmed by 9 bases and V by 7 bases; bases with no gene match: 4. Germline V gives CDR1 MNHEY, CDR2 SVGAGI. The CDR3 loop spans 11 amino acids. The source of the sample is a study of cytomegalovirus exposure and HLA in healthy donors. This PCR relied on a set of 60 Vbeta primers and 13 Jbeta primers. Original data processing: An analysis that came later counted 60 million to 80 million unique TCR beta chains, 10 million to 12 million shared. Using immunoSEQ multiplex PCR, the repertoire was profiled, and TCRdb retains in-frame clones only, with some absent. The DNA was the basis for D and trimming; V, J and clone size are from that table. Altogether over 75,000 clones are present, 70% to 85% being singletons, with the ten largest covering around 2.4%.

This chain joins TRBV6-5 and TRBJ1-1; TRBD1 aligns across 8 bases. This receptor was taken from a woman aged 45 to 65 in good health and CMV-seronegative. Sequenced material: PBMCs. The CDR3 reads CASTAGGKAFF. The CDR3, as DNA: TGTGCCAGCACCGCAGGGGGCAAAGCTTTCTTT.